This entry lists 18 T cell receptor beta chains sequenced from one sample in a study of vaccination and CD4 T cells after COVID-19. Time point meaning: late sampling 161 to 241 days after vaccination in three convalescent patients. Described treatment: approximately nine-day PBMC culture with coronavirus spike peptide pools or control peptides (ViraFEST assay). The study sequenced cultured CD4+ T cell DNA using the Oncomine TCR Beta short-read assay. TCRdb reanalysed the PCR reads using MiXCR and keeps one entry per CDR3 protein. Among roughly 18,000 distinct CDR3 sequences listed, around 50% were seen once. The antigens of these receptors remain unknown. Sequencing was performed on CD4+ T cells from blood, cultured in vitro, taken about 7 months after SARS-CoV-2 vaccination. Receptors originate from a human donor who had recovered from COVID-19.

This clonotype is labeled as medium-sized (0.01 to 0.1%). Its ends do not fully match the called genes, so a read error is possible. CDR3 nucleotide sequence: TGCAGTGCTAGACTAAGAGGACAGACGAACGAATTC. Protein: CSARLRGQTNEF. The chain is built from TRBV20-1 and TRBJ1-2, with a weak D call TRBD1 (6 bases). The CDR3 covers 12 residues. Germline V lookup: CDR1 DFQATT, CDR2 SNEGSKA (reference sequence).

The chain joins TRBV21-1 to TRBJ1-2; the table calls TRBD1, which could not be checked here. TRBV21-1 counts as a pseudogene. The CDR3 totals 15 residues. CDR3 nucleotides: TGTGCCAGCAGTATACCCCCGACAGGGCCTTATGGCTACACCTTC. It translates to CASSIPPTGPYGYTF.

This clonotype was seen more than once but under ten times. The chain combines TRBV27 with TRBJ1-1; TRBD1 agrees at 8 bases. There are 14 residues in the CDR3. Germline loops: CDR1 MNHEY, CDR2 SMNVEV (reference sequence). V dropped 6 bases and J dropped 4; count of bases not matched to a gene: 7. The CDR3 is CASSSGGLGTEAFF. CDR3 sequence (DNA): TGTGCCAGCAGCTCAGGGGGCTTGGGCACTGAAGCTTTCTTT.

The chain uses TRBV20-1 and TRBJ2-7, with 10 bases identical to TRBD1. The CDR3 is 14 residues long. Germline V gives CDR1 DFQATT, CDR2 SNEGSKA (reference sequence). The trim removed 3 bases at V and 6 bases at J, leaving 8 bases unmatched. In nucleotides, the CDR3 is TGCAGTGCTAGGACCGGGACAGGGGACGGCGAGCAGTACTTC. This gives the protein CSARTGTGDGEQYF.

V gene TRBV20-1 combines with J gene TRBJ2-7, with 10 bases lining up with TRBD2. V gave up 5 bases and J gave up 6 bases; unmatched junction bases: 16. Germline-derived CDR1 and CDR2 are DFQATT and SNEGSKA (reference sequence). The CDR3 is 16 residues long. CDR3 sequence (DNA): TGCAGTGCTGGCAGAACCACTAGCGGGATGGGGTTCGAGCAGTACTTC. Its protein is CSAGRTTSGMGFEQYF.

The CDR3 loop reads CASSVDRANYGYTF. Here the CDR3 DNA reads TGCGCCAGCAGTGTGGACAGGGCTAACTATGGCTACACCTTC. The rearrangement uses TRBV10-2 and TRBJ1-2, with 8 bases identical to TRBD1. Germline CDR1 and CDR2: WSHSY and SAAADI. Trimming removed 4 bases from V and 0 bases from J; junction bases left unmatched: 1. The CDR3 covers 14 residues.

The chain has TRBV2 and TRBJ2-3; tentatively, D is TRBD1 (6 bases). V shed 4 bases and J shed 1 base, with 12 bases lying between them. Germline V gives CDR1 SNHLY, CDR2 FYNNEI. CDR3 size: 15 residues. The CDR3 nucleotides are TGTGCCAGCAGTGTCTCAGGGGCAGGCACAGATACGCAGTATTTT. It translates to CASSVSGAGTDTQYF.

This clonotype occurred a few times. The chain joins TRBV19 to TRBJ1-5; D not certain. In germline, CDR1 is LNHDA, CDR2 SQIVND (reference sequence). The CDR3 has 13 residues. Trimming removed 7 bases from V and 1 base from J, with 8 bases in between. CDR3 nucleotides: TGTGCCAGTATGGATACAAGCAATCAGCCCCAGCATTTT. This codes for CASMDTSNQPQHF.

The chain employs TRBV19 and TRBJ2-3; TRBD2 matches at 7 bases. J lost 3 bases, V lost 6 bases, and 6 bases had no gene match. From germline, CDR1 is LNHDA and CDR2 SQIVND (reference sequence). This CDR3 is 14 amino acids long. CDR3 protein: CASRKAGSTDTQYF. CDR3 coding DNA: TGTGCCAGTAGGAAAGCGGGGAGTACAGATACGCAGTATTTT.

The sample holds a few counts of this clonotype. The rearrangement links TRBV27 to TRBJ1-6; D possibly corresponds to TRBD1 (6 bases). This CDR3 spans 14 amino acids. The V end was cut by 5 bases, the J end by 10 bases, with 15 bases between. Germline CDR1 MNHEY, CDR2 SMNVEV (reference sequence). CDR3 sequence: CASSRTGIDSPLHF. The CDR3, as DNA: TGTGCCAGCAGTAGAACAGGGATCGACTCACCCCTCCACTTT.

The V and J genes are TRBV5-4 and TRBJ2-3; 9 nucleotides match TRBD2. From germline, CDR1 is SGHNT and CDR2 YYREEE (reference sequence). The junction had 4 bases not matched to a gene; V was cut back by 0 bases and J by 2 bases. The CDR3 totals 16 residues. The CDR3, as DNA: TGTGCCAGCAGCTTGGGCCTAGCGGGGTCCACAGATACGCAGTATTTT. Its translation is CASSLGLAGSTDTQYF. The entire variable domain, with the rest obtained from reference TRBV5-4 and TRBJ2-3, is as follows: ETGVTQSPTHLIKTRGQQVTLRCSSQSGHNTVSWYQQALGQGPQFIFQYYREEENGRGNFPPRFSGLQFPNYSSELNVNALELDDSALYLCASSLGLAGSTDTQYFGPGTRLTVL.

In its sample, this clonotype is medium-sized. This chain joins TRBV19 and TRBJ2-3; D remains unclear. The V end was cut by 4 bases, the J end by 5 bases, with 7 bases between. This CDR3 is built from 12 residues. Germline values: CDR1 LNHDA, CDR2 SQIVND (reference sequence). This CDR3 is CASSSLGDTQYF. In DNA, the CDR3 is TGTGCCAGTAGTAGTTTGGGAGATACGCAGTATTTT.

The V call is TRBV20-1, the J call TRBJ2-3; D remains ambiguous. With 5 bases removed from V and 0 bases from J, the gap between germline ends came to 12 bases. The CDR3 consists of 14 residues. Germline loops: CDR1 DFQATT, CDR2 SNEGSKA (reference sequence). The CDR3 DNA follows: TGCAGTGCTCAGCTACTTTCTAGCACAGATACGCAGTATTTT. Its translation is CSAQLLSSTDTQYF.

V usage is TRBV12-5 and J usage is TRBJ2-7; D possibly corresponds to TRBD1 (6 bases). CDR1 and CDR2 from the germline V gene are LGHNT and FRNRAP. CDR3 size: 15 residues. Trimming pared 5 bases from V and 0 bases from J, leaving 14 bases between. CDR3 in amino acids: CASGTLQGSSYEQYF. The CDR3 DNA reads TGTGCTAGTGGTACACTACAGGGAAGCTCCTACGAGCAGTACTTC.

The chain has TRBV7-8 and TRBJ2-3; D is possibly TRBD1 (5 bases). V was trimmed by 5 bases and J by 0 bases, leaving 15 bases between them. The CDR3 loop spans 16 amino acids. Germline assignment: CDR1 SGHVS and CDR2 FQNEAQ. The DNA for the CDR3 is TGTGCCAGCAGCCCTGGGGCCCTAACTAGCACAGATACGCAGTATTTT. Its translation: CASSPGALTSTDTQYF.

The rearrangement joins TRBV11-2 to TRBJ2-7; D not certain. This CDR3 spans 11 amino acids. Trimming shortened V by 8 bases and J by 6 bases, and 11 bases separated the two germline ends. Germline CDR1 SGHAT, CDR2 FQNNGV. CDR3 sequence (DNA): TGTGCCAGCTCAAGGGTTGGCGAGCAGTACTTC. It translates to CASSRVGEQYF.

This clonotype rates as medium-sized. This chain connects TRBV15 to TRBJ1-5; 7 nucleotides align to TRBD1. Trimming cost V 3 bases and J 5 bases; bases outside gene matches: 10. Germline V gives CDR1 LNHNV, CDR2 YYDKDF (reference sequence). This CDR3 spans 16 amino acids. In DNA form, the CDR3 reads TGTGCCACCAGCAGGCCACAGACAGGGCGTTATCAGCCCCAGCATTTT. Translating it yields CATSRPQTGRYQPQHF.

This clonotype was seen a handful of times. This chain links TRBV6-5 with TRBJ2-7; D may be TRBD2 (6 bases). Germline-derived CDR1 and CDR2 are MNHEY and SVGAGI. This CDR3 spans 15 amino acids. Trimming stripped 2 bases from V and 3 bases from J, with 14 bases between. The DNA of the CDR3 is TGTGCCAGCAGTTACGGGGGGACGGACAACTACGAGCAGTACTTC. As protein: CASSYGGTDNYEQYF.